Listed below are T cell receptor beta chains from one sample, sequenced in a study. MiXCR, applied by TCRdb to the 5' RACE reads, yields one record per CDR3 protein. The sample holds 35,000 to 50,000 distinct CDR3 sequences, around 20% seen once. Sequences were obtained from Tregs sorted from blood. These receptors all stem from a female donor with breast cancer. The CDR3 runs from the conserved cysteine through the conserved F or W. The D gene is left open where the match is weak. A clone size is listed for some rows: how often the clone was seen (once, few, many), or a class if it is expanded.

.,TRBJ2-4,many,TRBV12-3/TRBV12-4,CASSLGPGGNIQYF,TGTGCCAGCAGCCTCGGGCCTGGGGGAAACATTCAGTACTTC
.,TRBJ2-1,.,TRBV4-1,CASSRSQSSYNEQFF,TGCGCCAGCAGCCGTTCACAAAGCTCCTACAATGAGCAGTTCTTC
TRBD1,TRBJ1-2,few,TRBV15,CATSRDNRGNYGYTF,TGTGCCACCAGCAGGGACAACAGGGGGAACTATGGCTACACCTTC
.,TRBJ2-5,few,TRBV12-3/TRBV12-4,CASSSGASYAQETQYF,TGTGCCAGCAGCTCCGGGGCCTCCTACGCCCAAGAGACCCAGTACTTC
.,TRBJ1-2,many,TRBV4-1,CASSQERGGGGSSGYTF,TGCGCCAGCAGCCAAGAACGGGGCGGGGGAGGTAGTAGTGGCTACACCTTC
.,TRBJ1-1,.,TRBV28,CASSFPGMNTEAFF,TGTGCCAGCAGTTTCCCGGGGATGAACACTGAAGCTTTCTTT
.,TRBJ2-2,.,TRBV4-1,CASSQVISGLSRTNTGELFF,TGCGCCAGCAGCCAAGTAATATCGGGGCTGAGTCGAACGAACACCGGGGAGCTGTTTTTT
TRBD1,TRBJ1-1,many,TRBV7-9,CASSLDTGVPTEAFF,TGTGCCAGCAGCTTGGATACAGGGGTGCCCACTGAAGCTTTCTTT
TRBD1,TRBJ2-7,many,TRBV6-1,CASSEGQGASYEQYF,TGTGCCAGCAGTGAAGGGCAGGGGGCCTCCTACGAGCAGTACTTC
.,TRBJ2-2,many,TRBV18,CASSVIANTGELFF,TGTGCCAGCTCAGTGATCGCGAACACCGGGGAGCTGTTTTTT
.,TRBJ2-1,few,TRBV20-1,CSARDIRGNEQFF,TGCAGTGCTAGAGATATACGGGGCAATGAGCAGTTCTTC
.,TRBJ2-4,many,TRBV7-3,CASSFQGGANIQYF,TGTGCCAGCAGCTTTCAGGGAGGTGCGAACATTCAGTACTTC
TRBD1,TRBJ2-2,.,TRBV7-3,CASSSIPGQGLDAGELFF,TGTGCCAGCAGCTCCATCCCGGGACAGGGACTTGACGCCGGGGAGCTGTTTTTT
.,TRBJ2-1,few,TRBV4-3,CASSQELIRAGLYNEQFF,TGCGCCAGCAGCCAAGAACTCATCCGGGCAGGGCTCTACAATGAGCAGTTCTTC
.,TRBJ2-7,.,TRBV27,CASSSHDYEQYF,TGTGCCAGCAGCTCACACGATTACGAGCAGTACTTC
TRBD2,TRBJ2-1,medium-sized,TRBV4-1,CASSLFLAGNEQFF,TGCGCCAGCAGCCTATTTCTAGCGGGCAATGAGCAGTTCTTC
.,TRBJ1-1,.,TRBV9,CASSVEKGGNTEAFF,TGTGCCAGCAGCGTAGAGAAGGGGGGGAACACTGAAGCTTTCTTT
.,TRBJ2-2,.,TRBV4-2,CASSQDRQGPGPGELFF,TGTGCCAGCAGCCAAGATCGGCAGGGGCCGGGTCCCGGGGAGCTGTTTTTT
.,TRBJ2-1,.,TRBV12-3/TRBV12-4,CASSFASDNEQFF,TGTGCCAGCAGTTTCGCCAGTGACAATGAGCAGTTCTTC
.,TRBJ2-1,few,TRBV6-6,CASSSSDSYNEQFF,TGTGCCAGCAGTAGTTCCGACTCCTACAATGAGCAGTTCTTC
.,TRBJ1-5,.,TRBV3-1,CASRPNTQGQPQHF,TGTGCCAGCAGACCAAATACCCAGGGACAGCCCCAGCATTTT
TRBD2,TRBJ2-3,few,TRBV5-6,CASSPRGAGTSASDTQYF,TGTGCCAGCAGCCCACGGGGGGCCGGGACTAGCGCCTCAGATACGCAGTATTTT
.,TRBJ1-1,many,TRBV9,CASSDRSNTEAFF,TGTGCCAGCAGCGACAGATCGAACACTGAAGCTTTCTTT
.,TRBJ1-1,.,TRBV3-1,CTSSQPGQLGEAFF,TGTACCAGCAGCCAACCCGGTCAGCTAGGTGAAGCTTTCTTT
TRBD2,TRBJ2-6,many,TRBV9,CASSAGTSGTHSGANVLTF,TGTGCCAGCAGCGCCGGGACTAGCGGGACCCACTCTGGGGCCAACGTCCTGACTTTC
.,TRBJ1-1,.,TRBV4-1,CASSQDPLVGSGTEAFF,TGCGCCAGCAGCCAAGATCCTTTGGTAGGCTCGGGGACTGAAGCTTTCTTT
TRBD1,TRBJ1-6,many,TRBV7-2,CASNLQGAGSPLHF,TGTGCCAGCAACCTCCAGGGGGCTGGTTCACCCCTCCACTTT
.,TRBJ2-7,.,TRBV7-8,CASSRQTDYEQYF,TGTGCCAGCAGCCGCCAGACCGATTACGAGCAGTACTTC
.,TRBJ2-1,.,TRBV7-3,CASSKPGTEQFF,TGTGCCAGCAGCAAACCGGGGACTGAGCAGTTCTTC
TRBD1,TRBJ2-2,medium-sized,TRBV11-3,CASSPRGYTGELFF,TGTGCCAGCAGCCCCAGGGGGTACACCGGGGAGCTGTTTTTT
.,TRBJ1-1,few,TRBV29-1,CSVEGKMNTGSFF,TGCAGCGTTGAAGGGAAAATGAACACTGGGTCTTTCTTT
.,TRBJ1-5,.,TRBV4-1,CASSQGTDRPQHF,TGCGCCAGCAGCCAGGGGACGGATCGGCCCCAGCATTTT
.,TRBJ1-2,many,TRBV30,CAWAPTTVNYGYTF,TGTGCCTGGGCCCCCACGACAGTGAACTATGGCTACACCTTC
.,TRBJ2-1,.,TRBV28,CASKTSSSYNEQFF,TGTGCCAGTAAGACATCTTCCTCCTACAATGAGCAGTTCTTC
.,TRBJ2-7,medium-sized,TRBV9,CASSGASGTIYEQYF,TGTGCCAGCAGCGGAGCCTCCGGGACAATCTACGAGCAGTACTTC